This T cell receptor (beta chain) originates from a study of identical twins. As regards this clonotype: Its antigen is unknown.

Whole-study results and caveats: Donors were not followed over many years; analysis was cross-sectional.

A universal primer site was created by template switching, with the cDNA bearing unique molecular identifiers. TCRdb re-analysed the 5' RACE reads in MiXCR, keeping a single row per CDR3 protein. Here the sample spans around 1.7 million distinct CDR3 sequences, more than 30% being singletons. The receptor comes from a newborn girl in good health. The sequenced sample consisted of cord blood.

The CDR3 region has the DNA TGTGCCACCAGCAGCGACAGGGGGCCGCCTAAAGAGACCCAGTACTTC. It codes for CATSSDRGPPKETQYF. This chain joins TRBV15 and TRBJ2-5, with 10 nucleotides matching TRBD1. CDR3 size: 16 residues. In germline, CDR1 is LNHNV, CDR2 YYDKDF (reference sequence). With 3 bases clipped from V and 3 bases from J, the junction kept 7 bases outside the gene matches.